The rows below give T cell receptor beta chains drawn from one sample of a study of cytomegalovirus exposure and HLA in healthy donors. This table comes from immunoSEQ multiplex PCR, and its TCRdb copy is limited to in-frame clones, with some not included. The sample shows roughly 120,000 clones, 55% to 65% of them seen only once. Sequenced material: PBMCs. The receptors originated from a man in his forties in good health and CMV-seropositive. Each CDR3 is given with its conserved first and last residue. The D gene is left open where the match is weak. A row's size may be missing; if present it is once, few, many or a size class.

V gene	J gene	clone size	D gene	CDR3 DNA	CDR3 protein
TRBV6-6	TRBJ2-7	.	.	TGTGCCAGCAGTTACCCCGTTCCCCTCGAGCAGTACTTC	CASSYPVPLEQYF
TRBV9	TRBJ1-2	.	.	TGTGCCAGCAGCGTAGGGGGACTGGGCTATGGCTACACCTTC	CASSVGGLGYGYTF
TRBV10-3	TRBJ2-2	few	TRBD2	TGTGCCATCAGGGGAGCGGGAGGGGCCGGGGAGCTGTTTTTT	CAIRGAGGAGELFF
TRBV10-2	TRBJ2-1	.	TRBD1	TGCGCCAGCAGTCCGACAGGGGGCTACAATGAGCAGTTCTTC	CASSPTGGYNEQFF
TRBV14	TRBJ1-2	few	.	TGTGCCAGCAGCCCGCATAGGGGAGGACCTACTAACTATGGCTACACCTTC	CASSPHRGGPTNYGYTF
TRBV19	TRBJ2-7	.	.	TGTGCCACTGGGAGCGGAGCCTACGAGCAGTACTTC	CATGSGAYEQYF
TRBV5-8	TRBJ1-1	once	.	TGTGCCAGCAGCTTGACTTTGAACACTGAAGCTTTCTTT	CASSLTLNTEAFF
TRBV9	TRBJ2-3	few	.	TGTGCCAGCAGCGTAGAAGGGGGGGCAGGAGATACGCAGTATTTT	CASSVEGGAGDTQYF
TRBV5-4	TRBJ1-1	.	TRBD1	TGTGCCAGCAGCGCCAGGGGGGCGCGTGAAGCTTTCTTT	CASSARGAREAFF
TRBV7-8	TRBJ1-2	few	.	TGTGCCAGCAGCCCCGGGTCTAACTATGGCTACACCTTC	CASSPGSNYGYTF
TRBV4-3	TRBJ1-2	.	.	TGCGCCAGCAGCCAAGTAGGCCAGGGGAGAGGCTACACCTTC	CASSQVGQGRGYTF
TRBV28	TRBJ2-5	.	TRBD1	TGTGCCAGCAGTTTATCCTCTGCGACAGGGCAAGGGACCCAGTACTTC	CASSLSSATGQGTQYF
TRBV7-3	TRBJ1-3	.	TRBD1	TGTGCCAGCAGCTTAATACGGACAGGGGCTGGAAACACCATATATTTT	CASSLIRTGAGNTIYF
TRBV10-2	TRBJ1-1	.	TRBD1	TGCGCCAGCAGACATGCGACAGGGTGGGTAGCTTTCTTT	CASRHATGWVAFF
TRBV5-1	TRBJ1-2	few	.	TGCGCCAGCAGCTTGGCCGCCAGTAACTATGGCTACACCTTC	CASSLAASNYGYTF
TRBV5-1	TRBJ2-5	once	.	TGCGCCAGCAGCCGTCCGGAGGGGGCAGAGACCCAGTACTTC	CASSRPEGAETQYF
TRBV7-9	TRBJ2-6	few	TRBD1	TGTGCCAGCAGCGGGTCTTGGGGGACAGGGCCCTCTGGGGCCAACGTCCTGACTTTC	CASSGSWGTGPSGANVLTF
TRBV19	TRBJ2-1	few	TRBD1	TGTGCCAGTAACACAGGGGGCGCCGATCGGAACAATGAGCAGTTCTTC	CASNTGGADRNNEQFF
TRBV6-1	TRBJ1-2	.	.	TGTGCCAGCAGTGAAGTCGAACTTTCGAGCTATGGCTACACCTTC	CASSEVELSSYGYTF
TRBV5-1	TRBJ2-7	.	.	TGCGCCAGCAGCCAACAGGTTACCTACGAGCAGTACTTC	CASSQQVTYEQYF
TRBV4-2	TRBJ1-4	.	TRBD1	TGTGCCAGCAGCCCCACGGGGACCGGGACAGAGTTTTTT	CASSPTGTGTEFF
TRBV2	TRBJ1-1	.	.	TGTGCCAGCAGCGGGGACAAGAACACTGAAGCTTTCTTT	CASSGDKNTEAFF
TRBV5-4	TRBJ2-5	.	.	TGTGCCAGCAGCTTGGCCGGGGGTGGAACGGCCCAGTACTTC	CASSLAGGGTAQYF
TRBV28	TRBJ2-1	.	TRBD2	TGTGCCAGCAGTTTCGGACTAGCGGGAGAGGATGAGCAGTTCTTC	CASSFGLAGEDEQFF
TRBV7-6	TRBJ2-3	few	.	TGTGCCAGCAGCTTAGTATCGGATACGCAGTATTTT	CASSLVSDTQYF
TRBV19	TRBJ2-5	.	TRBD2	TGTGCCAGTAGTATTGGGACTAGCATGAAAGAGACCCAGTACTTC	CASSIGTSMKETQYF
TRBV6-1	TRBJ2-7	once	.	TGTGCCAGCAGTGTAGGGGGAAGGGCTCTCTACGAGCAGTACTTC	CASSVGGRALYEQYF
TRBV4-3	TRBJ2-2	few	.	TGCGCCAGCAGCCAAGAGTGGCAGGGCGATGGCACCGGGGAGCTGTTTTTT	CASSQEWQGDGTGELFF
TRBV6-4	TRBJ2-5	.	.	TGTGCCAGCAGTGACTCGGCAGGGGCTGAGACCCAGTACTTC	CASSDSAGAETQYF
TRBV19	TRBJ2-2	once	.	TGTGCCAGTAGTATTGTTCAGGTGCGCACCGGGGAGCTGTTTTTT	CASSIVQVRTGELFF
TRBV7-9	TRBJ1-4	.	.	TGTGCCAGCAGCCCAACAGGGCAGGGCGGGGAAAAACTGTTTTTT	CASSPTGQGGEKLFF
TRBV4-2	TRBJ2-1	.	TRBD1	TGTGCCAGCAGCCAGGGGGACAGGGGGCTCAATGAGCAGTTCTTC	CASSQGDRGLNEQFF
TRBV18	TRBJ1-1	few	.	TGTGCCAGCTCATTAGCCGTCGCTGAAGCTTTCTTT	CASSLAVAEAFF
TRBV9	TRBJ1-2	.	.	TGTGCCAGCAGCGCAGGAAGTAGTAACTATGGCTACACCTTC	CASSAGSSNYGYTF
TRBV2	TRBJ1-2	few	.	TGTGCCAGCAGTGAAGCACGAGGAGTGAGAGGGGGCTACACCTTC	CASSEARGVRGGYTF
TRBV28	TRBJ1-2	.	TRBD1	TGTGCCAGCAGTCCAGGACAGGTCGCCCGCTATGGCTACACCTTC	CASSPGQVARYGYTF
TRBV19	TRBJ1-1	.	TRBD1	TGTGCCAGTAGTATTATGGGGACAGGGGTTAGGGCTGAAGCTTTCTTT	CASSIMGTGVRAEAFF
TRBV5-1	TRBJ1-1	.	TRBD1	TGCGCCAGCAGCTCTATAAGCCGCGGGACAGGGGTCACTGAAGCTTTCTTT	CASSSISRGTGVTEAFF
TRBV7-9	TRBJ2-1	.	.	TGTGCCAGCAGCTTAGGCGAGGGAGGATATGAGCAGTTCTTC	CASSLGEGGYEQFF
TRBV5-1	TRBJ2-1	.	.	TGCGCCAGCAGCTTAGGGGACTTATCATACAATGAGCAGTTCTTC	CASSLGDLSYNEQFF
TRBV5-4	TRBJ2-7	.	.	TGTGCCAGCAGCTTGGGGCAGGGAGGTGAGCAGTACTTC	CASSLGQGGEQYF
TRBV6-1	TRBJ2-7	.	TRBD2	TGTGCCAGCAGTGAAAGGCTAGCGGGGGCAACATCCTACGAGCAGTACTTC	CASSERLAGATSYEQYF
TRBV7-8	TRBJ2-5	.	.	TGTGCCAGCAGCTTAGACAGGGCAGAGACCCAGTACTTC	CASSLDRAETQYF
TRBV11-2	TRBJ2-7	few	TRBD2	TGTGCCAGCAGCTTAGGTACTAGCGGGTACGAGCAGTACTTC	CASSLGTSGYEQYF
TRBV7-6	TRBJ2-7	.	TRBD2	TGTGCCAGCAGCCTTGGGGGGGAGCGCTCCTACGAGCAGTACTTC	CASSLGGERSYEQYF
TRBV4-3	TRBJ2-6	.	TRBD2	TGCGCCAGCAGCCAAGGCGTAAGGACTAGCGGGAGAATAGGGGCCAACGTCCTGATTTTC	CASSQGVRTSGRIGANVLIF
TRBV28	TRBJ2-1	few	.	TGTGCCAGCTTACTTAGACGGGGAGTCGGCAATGAGCAGTTCTTC	CASLLRRGVGNEQFF
TRBV5-6	TRBJ2-5	.	.	TGTGCCAGCAGCTTCGGGGGAGTGCAAGAGACCCAGTACTTC	CASSFGGVQETQYF
TRBV5-1	TRBJ1-2	.	TRBD1	TGCGCCAGCTCAGAGGGACAGATCTATGGCTACACCTTC	CASSEGQIYGYTF
TRBV25-1	TRBJ1-1	.	.	TGTGCCAGTGCGGGACCGAAGAACACTGAAGCTTTCTTT	CASAGPKNTEAFF
TRBV7-2	TRBJ2-7	.	.	TGTGCCAGCAGCTTCGTACGGGGTCGGTACGAGCAGTACTTC	CASSFVRGRYEQYF
TRBV29-1	TRBJ1-2	.	.	TGCAGCGTTGATAGTCGCACAGGGCATGGCTACACCTTC	CSVDSRTGHGYTF
TRBV25-1	TRBJ1-1	.	.	TGTGCCAGCAGTGAAGGCCGGGGATGGGTGAACACTGAAGCTTTCTTT	CASSEGRGWVNTEAFF
TRBV11-2	TRBJ2-1	.	TRBD2	TGTGCCAGCAGCTTAGACCAAACCCTGACTAGCGGGAGGGCCCTTGAGCAGTTCTTC	CASSLDQTLTSGRALEQFF
TRBV14	TRBJ2-7	.	TRBD1	TGTGCCAGCAGCCTGAGGACAGGGCACTACGAGCAGTACTTC	CASSLRTGHYEQYF